Below, 32 T cell receptor beta chains from the same sample are listed, as sequenced in a study of control samples from healthy donors and cancer patients. The table came from immunoSEQ multiplex PCR; TCRdb's copy has only in-frame clones and leaves some out. The table records roughly 100,000 clones, 86% of them present only once. The sample comprised blood. The receptor set was obtained from a woman aged 45 to 65 in good health.

This rearrangement joins TRBV12-3 or TRBV12-4 to TRBJ2-7; weak D call: TRBD2 (6 bases). This CDR3 is built from 12 residues. Trimming took 7 bases from V and 6 from J, leaving 13 bases between them. The CDR3 bases are TGTGCCAGCACCTGGGGAGGAGGCGAGCAGTACTTC. Amino acid sequence: CASTWGGGEQYF.

The chain couples TRBV6-6 to TRBJ1-1; perhaps TRBD1 as D (5 bases). Germline values: CDR1 MNHNY, CDR2 SVGAGI (reference sequence). Between the trimmed V and J ends, which lost 5 bases and 2 bases, there was a span of 9 bases. The length of the CDR3 is 13 residues. CDR3 amino acids: CASSLQVNTEAFF. As DNA, the CDR3 is TGTGCCAGCAGTCTACAGGTTAACACTGAAGCTTTCTTT.

This clone was found a few times. The chain is built from TRBV19 and TRBJ2-3; 9 bases match TRBD2. The ends lost 2 bases at V and 5 bases at J; junction bases unmatched: 8. Germline CDR1 reads LNHDA; CDR2 reads SQIVND (reference sequence). CDR3 length: 16 residues. CDR3 sequence reads: CASSIQLLAGKDTQYF. For the CDR3, the DNA is TGTGCCAGTAGTATACAACTGCTAGCGGGAAAAGATACGCAGTATTTT.

Only a few counts were recorded for this clone. The chain is built from TRBV28 and TRBJ2-3; possibly TRBD2 for D (6 bases). The CDR3 sequence is 18 residues long. CDR1 is MDHEN and CDR2 is SYDVKM in the germline V gene. V was pared by 3 bases and J by 2 bases, with 21 bases between. DNA for the CDR3: TGTGCCAGCAGTTTCGGGGGTAGGGTGGGCCTGATCACAGATACGCAGTATTTT. Its translation is CASSFGGRVGLITDTQYF.

This clone was seen only once. The chain employs TRBV4-2 and TRBJ1-1; D unresolved. From germline, CDR1 is LGHNA and CDR2 YNFKEQ. The CDR3 has 13 amino acids. V was trimmed by 2 bases and J by 1 base, leaving 5 bases between them. CDR3 sequence: CASSQHPNTEAFF. The CDR3 bases are TGTGCCAGCAGCCAACACCCGAACACTGAAGCTTTCTTT.

J is TRBJ2-5 and V is TRBV7-2; TRBD2 aligns across 14 bases. There are 16 residues in the CDR3. The germline CDR1 and CDR2 sequences are SGHTA and FQGNSA. Trimming cost V 5 bases and J 5 bases; bases outside gene matches: 7. This CDR3 is CASSARLAGGGETQYF. The CDR3 DNA follows: TGTGCCAGCAGCGCAAGACTAGCGGGAGGGGGCGAGACCCAGTACTTC. Full variable domain (missing parts from reference TRBV7-2 and TRBJ2-5): GAGVSQSPSNKVTEKGKDVELRCDPISGHTALYWYRQSLGQGLEFLIYFQGNSAPDKSGLPSDRFSAERTGGSVSTLTIQRTQQEDSAVYLCASSARLAGGGETQYFGPGTRLLVL.

This clone showed up just a few times. The chain combines TRBV28 with TRBJ1-6; D may be TRBD1 (5 bases). Looked up from germline, CDR1 is MDHEN and CDR2 is SYDVKM. The CDR3 totals 15 residues. Trimming removed 2 bases from V and 7 bases from J, with 12 bases in between. CDR3 residues: CASSLAAGRNSPLHF. The DNA of the CDR3 is TGTGCCAGCAGTTTAGCGGCAGGGAGGAATTCACCCCTCCACTTT.

The CDR3 reads CASSLGARSSGNTIYF. In nucleotides, the CDR3 is TGTGCCAGCAGCTTGGGGGCCCGAAGTTCTGGAAACACCATATATTTT. The rearrangement uses TRBV5-4 and TRBJ1-3; D unresolved. CDR1 is SGHNT, CDR2 YYREEE, per germline (reference sequence). The V end was cut by 0 bases, the J end by 1 base, with 11 bases between. There are 16 residues in the CDR3.

The rearrangement joins TRBV5-6 to TRBJ1-2; D perhaps matches TRBD1 (5 bases). V shed 1 base and J shed 0 bases, with 10 bases lying between them. Germline-derived CDR1 and CDR2 are SGHDT and YYEEEE. This CDR3 has 15 amino acids. The CDR3 nucleotides read TGTGCCAGCAGCTTGTACCGGGGCTCTAACTATGGCTACACCTTC. It is translated as CASSLYRGSNYGYTF.

This chain links TRBV15 with TRBJ2-1; no definite D call. The V end lost 0 bases, the J end lost 9 bases, and 9 bases lay between the germline ends. The CDR3 length is 13 residues. From germline, CDR1 is LNHNV and CDR2 YYDKDF (reference sequence). The CDR3 protein is CATSRDLGGEQFF. The CDR3 region has the DNA TGTGCCACCAGCAGAGATTTAGGCGGTGAGCAGTTCTTC.

This chain links TRBV5-1 with TRBJ1-2, with a tentative D call TRBD1 (5 bases). Trimming pared 5 bases from V and 8 bases from J, leaving 19 bases between. From germline, CDR1 is SGHRS and CDR2 YFSETQ. CDR3 length equals 14 residues. In DNA, the CDR3 is TGCGCCAGCAGTCGGGACGACCCGAGCCCGGGCTACACCTTC. It is translated as CASSRDDPSPGYTF.

The V and J genes are TRBV4-1 and TRBJ1-4; 9 bases line up with TRBD1. Germline CDR1 and CDR2: MGHRA and YSYEKL. This CDR3 has 15 amino acids. Trimming cost V 4 bases and J 5 bases; bases outside gene matches: 5. The CDR3 here is CASSLPGTGNEKLFF. The DNA of the CDR3 is TGCGCCAGCAGCCTACCCGGGACAGGGAATGAAAAACTGTTTTTT.

This chain joins TRBV18 and TRBJ2-7; tentatively, D is TRBD2 (5 bases). Trimming took off 4 bases at V and 5 bases at J, with 18 bases between the two ends. CDR1 is KGHSH and CDR2 is LQKENI in the germline V gene. CDR3 length: 15 residues. In DNA, the CDR3 is TGTGCCAGCTCACACCGGGATCCGGTAGTAGACGAGCAGTACTTC. Its translation: CASSHRDPVVDEQYF.

The chain links TRBV6-2 or TRBV6-3 to TRBJ1-3; D unresolved. Per the germline V gene, CDR1 is MNHEY and CDR2 is SVGEGT. This CDR3 is 14 amino acids long. V lost 2 bases and J lost 3, with 8 bases in between. The CDR3 DNA is TGTGCCAGCAGTTACGCGACGGATGGAAACACCATATATTTT. Its translation: CASSYATDGNTIYF.

The rearrangement links TRBV4-3 to TRBJ2-5; 8 bases align to TRBD1. The CDR3 has 13 amino acids. The trim removed 6 bases at V and 4 bases at J, leaving 4 bases unmatched. The V gene's germline CDR1 is LGHNA and CDR2 YSLEER. CDR3 nucleotides: TGCGCCAGCAGTCGCGACAGGGGAGAGACCCAGTACTTC. It specifies CASSRDRGETQYF.

The chain recombines TRBV2 with TRBJ1-1, with TRBD1 matching over 7 bases. V trimming: 4 bases; J trimming: 7 bases; junction bases outside the gene matches: 9. The CDR3 length is 14 residues. Germline V gene sequence: CDR1 SNHLY, CDR2 FYNNEI. CDR3 protein: CASSVAGGRGEAFF. As DNA, the CDR3 is TGTGCCAGCAGTGTCGCAGGGGGTCGCGGTGAAGCTTTCTTT.

The chain links TRBV20-1 to TRBJ2-1, with 7 positions matching TRBD2. Per the germline V gene, CDR1 is DFQATT and CDR2 is SNEGSKA (reference sequence). This CDR3 comprises 13 residues. V was clipped by 3 bases and J by 12 bases; unmatched bases: 11. The CDR3 protein is CSASILPAGVQFF. The CDR3 DNA follows: TGCAGTGCTAGTATCCTACCCGCGGGAGTGCAGTTCTTC.

The gene calls are TRBV7-3 and TRBJ2-1, with D perhaps matching TRBD1 (6 bases). The CDR3 is 13 amino acids. Deletions cut 5 bases from V and 10 bases from J, with 15 bases between. Germline loops: CDR1 SGHTA, CDR2 FQGTGA. This CDR3 is CASSGNGGLEQFF. DNA of the CDR3: TGTGCCAGCAGCGGAAATGGGGGCCTAGAGCAGTTCTTC.

V usage is TRBV4-2 and J usage is TRBJ1-3, with a tentative D call TRBD1 (5 bases). Germline V gene lookup returns CDR1 LGHNA and CDR2 YNFKEQ. Trimming removed 1 base from V and 7 bases from J, with 17 bases in between. The CDR3 has 16 residues. The chain's CDR3 is CASSQVSLLEGNTIYF. Written as DNA, the CDR3 is TGTGCCAGCAGCCAAGTTTCGCTATTGGAGGGGAACACCATATATTTT.

This clone was observed a single time. The chain has TRBV6-6 and TRBJ2-3; D is possibly TRBD2 (6 bases). The CDR3 loop spans 15 amino acids. V lost 6 bases and J 2 bases, leaving 15 bases between the germline ends. The germline CDR1 and CDR2 sequences are MNHNY and SVGAGI (reference sequence). DNA of the CDR3: TGTGCCAGCAGCTACGGGCGCGGGGTCACAGATACGCAGTATTTT. This sequence encodes CASSYGRGVTDTQYF.

The V gene is TRBV27, the J gene TRBJ1-6; 7 nucleotides align to TRBD1. J gave up 6 bases and V 0 bases, and 8 bases lay outside the gene matches. The CDR3 is made up of 17 amino acids. Germline lookup yields CDR1 MNHEY and CDR2 SMNVEV (reference sequence). This CDR3 is CASSLSKVGQSNSPLHF. The DNA of the CDR3 is TGTGCCAGCAGTTTATCCAAGGTGGGACAGTCTAATTCACCCCTCCACTTT.

This clone has more than one count but fewer than ten. The chain uses TRBV21-1 and TRBJ2-3; whether TRBD2, the table's D call, matches the DNA was not checked. TRBV21-1 is listed as a pseudogene. The CDR3 contains 19 residues. The CDR3 DNA sequence: TGTGCCAGCAGCAAAGCCGGTAGACTAGCGGGCCCTAGCACAGATACGCAGTATTTT. This translates into CASSKAGRLAGPSTDTQYF.

This chain links TRBV9 with TRBJ1-1; D unclear. CDR1 SGDLS and CDR2 YYNGEE come from the germline V gene. The CDR3 is 15 residues long. V was clipped by 4 bases and J by 1 base, with 14 bases between them. The CDR3 is CASSPTEARNTEAFF. The CDR3 region has the DNA TGTGCCAGCAGCCCGACGGAGGCGAGGAACACTGAAGCTTTCTTT.

This chain links TRBV5-1 with TRBJ2-1; no clear D. Germline CDR1 reads SGHRS; CDR2 reads YFSETQ. The CDR3 runs to 14 residues. Trimming took off 0 bases at V and 5 bases at J, with 9 bases between the two ends. CDR3 sequence (DNA): TGCGCCAGCAGCTTGGGGGGATCGCACAATGAGCAGTTCTTC. Translating gives CASSLGGSHNEQFF.

CDR3 residues: CASSPRDSRRGTQYF. The CDR3, as DNA: TGTGCCAGCAGCCCGCGGGACTCCCGGAGGGGGACCCAGTACTTC. The chain couples TRBV7-8 to TRBJ2-5; TRBD2 is a possible D gene (6 bases). The length of the CDR3 is 15 residues. V was pared by 5 bases and J by 7 bases, with 20 bases between. Germline V gives CDR1 SGHVS, CDR2 FQNEAQ.

The CDR3 protein is CASLKASSYNSPLHF. The CDR3 DNA reads TGTGCCAGCCTTAAGGCCAGCTCCTATAATTCACCCCTCCACTTT. The chain employs TRBV6-5 and TRBJ1-6; D is unresolved. Per germline, CDR1 MNHEY and CDR2 SVGAGI. V was cut by 8 bases and J by 0 bases, with 11 bases left in between. The CDR3 is made up of 15 amino acids.

The chain has TRBV6-4 and TRBJ2-1; TRBD1 agrees at 12 bases. CDR3 length: 16 amino acids. Germline CDR1 is MRHNA and CDR2 is SNTAGT. The trim removed 6 bases at V and 9 bases at J, leaving 12 bases unmatched. The CDR3 DNA reads as TGTGCCAGCAGCGTTCTCCCGGGACAGGGGGCGCCTGAGCAGTTCTTC. Translated: CASSVLPGQGAPEQFF.

V is TRBV5-6 and J is TRBJ2-2, with 8 bases fitting TRBD2. Trimming removed 4 bases from V and 4 bases from J; junction bases left unmatched: 9. CDR1 is SGHDT and CDR2 is YYEEEE in the germline V gene. The CDR3 is 16 amino acids. The DNA of the CDR3 is TGTGCCAGCAGCCCCTTGACGGGGGGGAGCACCGGGGAGCTGTTTTTT. Its translation: CASSPLTGGSTGELFF.

The rearrangement links TRBV6-5 to TRBJ2-5; D may be TRBD1 (9 bases). The V gene's germline CDR1 is MNHEY and CDR2 SVGAGI. The CDR3 contains 15 residues. V shed 7 bases and J shed 5 bases, with 20 bases lying between them. The CDR3 region has the DNA TGTGCCAGCACTCGGGGGGGAGGACAGGGGGAGACCCAGTACTTC. This sequence encodes CASTRGGGQGETQYF.

The chain links TRBV5-1 to TRBJ2-2, with 7 positions matching TRBD2. Losses at the gene ends were 0 bases for V and 5 bases for J; bases not matched to a gene: 10. The CDR3 length is 17 residues. Germline V CDR1 and CDR2: SGHRS, YFSETQ. The CDR3 DNA follows: TGCGCCAGCAGCTTGGCCCCCACTAGCGCGATTACCGGGGAGCTGTTTTTT. Translated, it gives CASSLAPTSAITGELFF.

The chain is built from TRBV25-1 and TRBJ2-5; 13 bases match TRBD2. J lost 5 bases, V lost 5 bases, and 2 bases had no gene match. Germline values: CDR1 MGHDK, CDR2 SYGVNS. This CDR3 region has 14 residues. The CDR3 spells CASSKTSGGETQYF. The CDR3 nucleotides read TGTGCCAGCAGTAAGACTAGCGGGGGGGAGACCCAGTACTTC. The full variable domain, rest sourced from reference TRBV25-1 and TRBJ2-5, is EADIYQTPRYLVIGTGKKITLECSQTMGHDKMYWYQQDPGMELHLIHYSYGVNSTEKGDLSSESTVSRIRTEHFPLTLESARPSHTSQYLCASSKTSGGETQYFGPGTRLLVL.

The CDR3 nucleotides read TGTGCCAGCAGTTACGGAACAGGGGGTAATGAAAAACTGTTTTTT. Amino acid sequence: CASSYGTGGNEKLFF. V is TRBV6-5 and J is TRBJ1-4; 8 bases fit TRBD1. Looked up from germline, CDR1 is MNHEY and CDR2 is SVGAGI. CDR3 size: 15 residues. The V segment lost 2 bases and the J segment 4 bases; nucleotides outside the gene matches: 3.